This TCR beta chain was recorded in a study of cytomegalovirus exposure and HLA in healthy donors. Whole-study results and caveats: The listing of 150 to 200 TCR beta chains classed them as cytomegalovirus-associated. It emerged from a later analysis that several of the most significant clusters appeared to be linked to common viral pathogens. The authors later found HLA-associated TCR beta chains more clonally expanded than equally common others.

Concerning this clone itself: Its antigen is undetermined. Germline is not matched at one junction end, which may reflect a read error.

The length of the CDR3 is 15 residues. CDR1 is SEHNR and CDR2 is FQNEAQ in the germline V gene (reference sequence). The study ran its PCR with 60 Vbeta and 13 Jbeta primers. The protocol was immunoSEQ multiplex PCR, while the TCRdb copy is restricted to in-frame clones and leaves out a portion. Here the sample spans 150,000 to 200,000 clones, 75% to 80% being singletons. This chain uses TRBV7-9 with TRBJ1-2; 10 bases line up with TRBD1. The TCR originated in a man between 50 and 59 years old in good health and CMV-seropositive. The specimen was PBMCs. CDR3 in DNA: TGTTCCAGCAGCTGGGACAGGGGAACTAACTATGGCTACACCTTC. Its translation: CSSSWDRGTNYGYTF.